The T cell receptor (beta chain) described here comes from a study of blood T cell repertoires in COVID-19. Study-wide background: T cells, B-cell-depleted T cells, or PBMCs supplied cDNA or gDNA.

Membership in each cohort depended on participant-reported clinical history. Donors in Cohort 3 counted as recovered after two negative PCRs, clearance, or symptom resolution. Original handling: Amplification with reference gene primers provided the estimates of nucleated cell counts. Sequenced by immunoSEQ multiplex PCR; TCRdb stores in-frame clones only, minus some. For V, J and clone size, that table is used; D and trimming come from the DNA. The profile shows fewer than 350,000 clones, approximately 91% of them singletons. Germline lookup yields CDR1 SEHNR and CDR2 FQNEAQ (reference sequence). The CDR3 has 16 amino acids. V lost 4 bases, J lost 4 bases, and 5 bases stayed unmatched.

The rearrangement joins TRBV7-9 to TRBJ2-7; 15 bases fit TRBD2. The TCR comes from a woman aged 40-49 years who had recovered from COVID-19. The sample consisted of PBMCs or T cells enriched from blood (not recorded which). The CDR3 coding sequence is TGTGCCAGCAGCTCCCGGACTAGCGGGAGGGGGTACGAGCAGTACTTC. Amino acid sequence: CASSSRTSGRGYEQYF.